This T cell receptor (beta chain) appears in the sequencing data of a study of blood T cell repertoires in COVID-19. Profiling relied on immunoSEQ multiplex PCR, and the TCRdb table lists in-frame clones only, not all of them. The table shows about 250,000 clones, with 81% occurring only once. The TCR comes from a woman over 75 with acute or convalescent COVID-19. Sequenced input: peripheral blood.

As DNA, the CDR3 is TGTGCCAGCAGCGTTTCTAGCGGGTCCTACAATGAGCAGTTCTTC. It yields the protein CASSVSSGSYNEQFF. The chain has TRBV9 and TRBJ2-1, with TRBD2 matching over 8 bases. The germline V gene has CDR1 SGDLS and CDR2 YYNGEE. Unmatched junction bases numbered 2, after V lost 2 bases and J lost 1 base. CDR3 size: 15 residues. Full variable domain (rest looked up from reference TRBV9 and TRBJ2-1): DSGVTQTPKHLITATGQRVTLRCSPRSGDLSVYWYQQSLDQGLQFLIQYYNGEERAKGNILERFSAQQFPDLHSELNLSSLELGDSALYFCASSVSSGSYNEQFFGPGTRLTVL.